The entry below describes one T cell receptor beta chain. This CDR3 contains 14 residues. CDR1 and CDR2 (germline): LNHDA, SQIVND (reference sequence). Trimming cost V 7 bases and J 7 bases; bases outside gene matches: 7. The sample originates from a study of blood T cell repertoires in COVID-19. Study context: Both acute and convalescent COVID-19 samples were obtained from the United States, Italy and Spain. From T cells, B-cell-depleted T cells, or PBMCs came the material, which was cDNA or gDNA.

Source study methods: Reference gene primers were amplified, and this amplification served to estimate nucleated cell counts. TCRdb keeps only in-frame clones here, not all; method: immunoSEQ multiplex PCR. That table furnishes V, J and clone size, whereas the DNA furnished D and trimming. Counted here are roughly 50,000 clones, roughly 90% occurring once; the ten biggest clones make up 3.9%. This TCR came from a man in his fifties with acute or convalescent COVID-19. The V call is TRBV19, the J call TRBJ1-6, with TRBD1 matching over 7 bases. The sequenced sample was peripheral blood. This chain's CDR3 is CASNQGQPNSPLHF. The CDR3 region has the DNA TGTGCCAGTAATCAGGGACAGCCGAATTCACCCCTCCACTTT.